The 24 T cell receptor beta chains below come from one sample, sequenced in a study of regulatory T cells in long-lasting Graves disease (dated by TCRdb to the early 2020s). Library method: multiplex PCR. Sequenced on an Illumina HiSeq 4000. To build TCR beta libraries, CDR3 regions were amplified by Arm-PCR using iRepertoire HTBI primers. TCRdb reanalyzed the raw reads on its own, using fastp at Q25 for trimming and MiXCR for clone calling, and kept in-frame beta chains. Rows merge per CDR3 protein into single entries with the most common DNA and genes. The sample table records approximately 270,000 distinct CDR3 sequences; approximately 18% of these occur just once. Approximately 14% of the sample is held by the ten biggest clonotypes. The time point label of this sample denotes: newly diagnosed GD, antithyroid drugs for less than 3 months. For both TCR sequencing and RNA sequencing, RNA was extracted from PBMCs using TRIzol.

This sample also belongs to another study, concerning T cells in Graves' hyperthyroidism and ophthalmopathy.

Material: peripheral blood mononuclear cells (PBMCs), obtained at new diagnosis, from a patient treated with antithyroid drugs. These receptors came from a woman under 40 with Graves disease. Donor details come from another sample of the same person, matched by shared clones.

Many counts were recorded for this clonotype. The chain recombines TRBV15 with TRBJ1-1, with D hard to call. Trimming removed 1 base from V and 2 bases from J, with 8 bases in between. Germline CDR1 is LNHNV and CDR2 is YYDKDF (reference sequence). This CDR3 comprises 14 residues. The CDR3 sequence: CATSRGRQNTEAFF. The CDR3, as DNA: TGTGCCACCAGCAGAGGACGGCAAAACACTGAAGCTTTCTTT.

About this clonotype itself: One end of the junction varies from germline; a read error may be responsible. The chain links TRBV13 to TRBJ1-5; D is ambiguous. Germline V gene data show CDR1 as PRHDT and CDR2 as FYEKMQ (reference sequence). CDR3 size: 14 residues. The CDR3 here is CTSSLFYSNQPQHF. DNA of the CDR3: TGTACCAGCAGCTTGTTTTATAGCAATCAGCCCCAGCATTTT.

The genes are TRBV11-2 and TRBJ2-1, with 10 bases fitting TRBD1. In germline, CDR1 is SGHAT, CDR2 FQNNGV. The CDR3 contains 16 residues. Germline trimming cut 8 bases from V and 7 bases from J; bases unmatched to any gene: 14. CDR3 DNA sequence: TGTGCCAGCCGTAAACCCGGGACAGGGGACCAAAATGAGCAGTTCTTC. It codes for CASRKPGTGDQNEQFF.

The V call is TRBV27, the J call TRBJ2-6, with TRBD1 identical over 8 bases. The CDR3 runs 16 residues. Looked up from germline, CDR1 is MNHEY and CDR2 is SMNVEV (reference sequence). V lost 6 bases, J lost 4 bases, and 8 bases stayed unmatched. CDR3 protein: CASSPPGGAGANVLTF. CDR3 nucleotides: TGTGCCAGCAGCCCCCCAGGGGGCGCGGGGGCCAACGTCCTGACTTTC.

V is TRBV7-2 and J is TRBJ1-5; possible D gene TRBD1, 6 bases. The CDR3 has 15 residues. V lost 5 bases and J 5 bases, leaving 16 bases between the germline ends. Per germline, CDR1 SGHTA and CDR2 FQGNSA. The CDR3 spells CASSPRDIADQPQHF. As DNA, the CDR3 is TGTGCCAGCAGCCCCCGGGACATAGCGGATCAGCCCCAGCATTTT.

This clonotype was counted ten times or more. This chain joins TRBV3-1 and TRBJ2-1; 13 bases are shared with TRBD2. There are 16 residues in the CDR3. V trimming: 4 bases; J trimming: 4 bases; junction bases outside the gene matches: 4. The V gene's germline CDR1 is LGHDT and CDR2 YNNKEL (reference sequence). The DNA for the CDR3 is TGTGCCAGCAGCCTACTAGCGGGGGGGACTTACAATGAGCAGTTCTTC. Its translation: CASSLLAGGTYNEQFF.

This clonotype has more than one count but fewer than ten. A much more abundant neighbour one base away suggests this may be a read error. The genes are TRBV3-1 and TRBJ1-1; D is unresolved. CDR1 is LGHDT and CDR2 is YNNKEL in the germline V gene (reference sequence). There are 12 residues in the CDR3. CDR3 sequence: CASSQVNPNPCF. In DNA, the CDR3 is TGTGCCAGCAGCCAAGTAAACCCGAACCCCTGCTTT.

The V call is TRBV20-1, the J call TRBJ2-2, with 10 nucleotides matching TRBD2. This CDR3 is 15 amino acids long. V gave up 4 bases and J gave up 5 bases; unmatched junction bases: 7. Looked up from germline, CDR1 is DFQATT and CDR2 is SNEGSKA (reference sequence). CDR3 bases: TGCAGTGCTACCCCGGTTAGCGGGGGGACCGGGGAGCTGTTTTTT. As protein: CSATPVSGGTGELFF.

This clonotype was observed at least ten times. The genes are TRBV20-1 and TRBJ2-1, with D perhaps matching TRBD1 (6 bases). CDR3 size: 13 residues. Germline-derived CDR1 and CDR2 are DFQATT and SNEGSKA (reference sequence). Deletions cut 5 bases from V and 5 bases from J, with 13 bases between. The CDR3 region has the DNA TGCAGTGCTCCAATTTCAGGGGACAATGAGCAGTTCTTC. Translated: CSAPISGDNEQFF.

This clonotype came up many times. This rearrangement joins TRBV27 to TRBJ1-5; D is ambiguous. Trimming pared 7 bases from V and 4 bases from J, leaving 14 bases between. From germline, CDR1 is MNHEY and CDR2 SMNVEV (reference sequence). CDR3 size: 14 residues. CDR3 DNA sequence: TGTGCCAGCACCACACGGGCTGGGAATCAGCCCCAGCATTTT. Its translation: CASTTRAGNQPQHF.

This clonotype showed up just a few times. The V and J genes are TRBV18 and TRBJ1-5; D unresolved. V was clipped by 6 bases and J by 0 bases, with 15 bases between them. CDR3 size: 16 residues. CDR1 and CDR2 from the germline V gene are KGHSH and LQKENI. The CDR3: CASSPFWLDSNQPQHF. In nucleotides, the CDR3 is TGTGCCAGCTCCCCCTTCTGGTTGGATAGCAATCAGCCCCAGCATTTT.

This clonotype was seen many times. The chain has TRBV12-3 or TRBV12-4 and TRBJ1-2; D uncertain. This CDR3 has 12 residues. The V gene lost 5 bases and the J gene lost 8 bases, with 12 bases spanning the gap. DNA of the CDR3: TGTGCCAGCAGTCCACTGTTAGGAGGCTACACCTTC. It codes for CASSPLLGGYTF.

The CDR3 coding sequence is TGTGCCAGCAGTTTAGGAGGTAGCGGGGGGGACCTTAGCACAGATACGCAGTATTTT. Encoded protein: CASSLGGSGGDLSTDTQYF. This chain links TRBV12-3 or TRBV12-4 with TRBJ2-3, with 11 positions matching TRBD2. V was clipped by 1 base and J by 0 bases; unmatched bases: 9. The CDR3 contains 19 residues.

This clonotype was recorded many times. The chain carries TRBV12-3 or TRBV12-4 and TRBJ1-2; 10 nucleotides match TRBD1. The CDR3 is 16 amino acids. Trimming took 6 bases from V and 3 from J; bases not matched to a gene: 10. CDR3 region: CASSRSDRGLYYGYTF. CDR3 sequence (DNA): TGTGCCAGCAGCCGCAGCGACAGGGGGCTGTACTATGGCTACACCTTC.

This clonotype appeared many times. The CDR3 DNA is TGTGCCAGCAGTCCTGCACGAAACTCAAATGGCTACACCTTC. Protein product: CASSPARNSNGYTF. The V call is TRBV27, the J call TRBJ1-2; no firm D call. The CDR3 is made up of 14 amino acids. Between the trimmed V and J ends, which lost 5 bases and 6 bases, there was a span of 16 bases. Germline V lookup: CDR1 MNHEY, CDR2 SMNVEV (reference sequence).

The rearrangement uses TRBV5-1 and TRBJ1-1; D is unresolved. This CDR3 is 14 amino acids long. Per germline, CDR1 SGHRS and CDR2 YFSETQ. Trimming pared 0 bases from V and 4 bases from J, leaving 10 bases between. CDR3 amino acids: CASSLVLSGTEAFF. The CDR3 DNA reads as TGCGCCAGCAGCTTGGTTCTAAGCGGCACTGAAGCTTTCTTT. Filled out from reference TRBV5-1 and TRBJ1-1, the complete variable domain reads KAGVTQTPRYLIKTRGQQVTLSCSPISGHRSVSWYQQTPGQGLQFLFEYFSETQRNKGNFPGRFSGRQFSNSRSEMNVSTLELGDSALYLCASSLVLSGTEAFFGQGTRLTVV.

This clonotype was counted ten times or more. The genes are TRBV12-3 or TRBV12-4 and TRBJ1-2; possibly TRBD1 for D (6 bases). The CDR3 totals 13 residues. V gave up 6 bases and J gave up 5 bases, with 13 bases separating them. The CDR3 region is CASRQGGSYGYTF. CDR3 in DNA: TGTGCCAGCAGACAGGGAGGCTCGTATGGCTACACCTTC.

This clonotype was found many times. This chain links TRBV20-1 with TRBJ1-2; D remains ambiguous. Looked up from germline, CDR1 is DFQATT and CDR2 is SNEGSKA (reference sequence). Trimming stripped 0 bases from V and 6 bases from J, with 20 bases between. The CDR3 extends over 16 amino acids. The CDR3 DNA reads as TGCAGTGCTAGAGATTCAAGGAGCGAAGGGCTTCATGGCTACACCTTC. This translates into CSARDSRSEGLHGYTF.

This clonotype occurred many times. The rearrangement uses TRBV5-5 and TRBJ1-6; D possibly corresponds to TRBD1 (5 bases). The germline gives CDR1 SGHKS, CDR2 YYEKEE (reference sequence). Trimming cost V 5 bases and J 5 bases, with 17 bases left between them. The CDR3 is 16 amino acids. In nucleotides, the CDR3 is TGTGCCAGCAGTCGTCCCGTCGGGACTGATAATTCACCCCTCCACTTT. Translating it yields CASSRPVGTDNSPLHF.

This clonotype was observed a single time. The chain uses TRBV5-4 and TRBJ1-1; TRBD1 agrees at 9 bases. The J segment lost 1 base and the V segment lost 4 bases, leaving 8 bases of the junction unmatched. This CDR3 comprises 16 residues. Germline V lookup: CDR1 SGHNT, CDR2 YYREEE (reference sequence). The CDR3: CASSDEGTGSNTEAFF. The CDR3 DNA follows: TGTGCCAGCAGCGACGAGGGGACAGGGTCGAACACTGAAGCTTTCTTT.

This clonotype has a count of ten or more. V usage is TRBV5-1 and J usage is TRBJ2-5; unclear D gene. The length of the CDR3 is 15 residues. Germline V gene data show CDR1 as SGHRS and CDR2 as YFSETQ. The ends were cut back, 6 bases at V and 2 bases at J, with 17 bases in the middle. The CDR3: CASTRDNAPQETQYF. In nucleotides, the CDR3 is TGCGCCAGCACCCGAGACAACGCGCCTCAAGAGACCCAGTACTTC.

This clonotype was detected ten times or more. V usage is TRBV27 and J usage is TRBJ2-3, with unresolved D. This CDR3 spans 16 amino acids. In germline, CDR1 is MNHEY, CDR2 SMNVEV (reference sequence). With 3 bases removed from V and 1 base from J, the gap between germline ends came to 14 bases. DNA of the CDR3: TGTGCCAGCAGTTTCGACCCTCACTACCGCACAGATACGCAGTATTTT. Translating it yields CASSFDPHYRTDTQYF.

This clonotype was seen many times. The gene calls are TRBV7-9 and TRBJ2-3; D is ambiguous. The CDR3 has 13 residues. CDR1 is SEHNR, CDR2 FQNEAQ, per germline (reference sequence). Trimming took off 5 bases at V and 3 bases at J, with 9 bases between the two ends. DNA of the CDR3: TGTGCCAGCAGCCCCCGAGTGACAGATACGCAGTATTTT. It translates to CASSPRVTDTQYF.

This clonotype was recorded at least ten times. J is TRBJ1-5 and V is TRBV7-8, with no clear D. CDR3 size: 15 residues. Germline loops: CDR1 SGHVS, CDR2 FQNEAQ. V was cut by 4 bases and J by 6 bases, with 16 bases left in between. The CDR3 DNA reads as TGTGCCAGCAGCTATCGGTACGGGCCGGGTCAGCCCCAGCATTTT. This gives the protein CASSYRYGPGQPQHF.